This entry is about one T cell receptor beta chain. The target antigen is unknown. iRepertoire HTBI primers and Arm-PCR of CDR3 regions built TCR beta libraries. Source study methods: From all samples, identification returned 13 to 15 TRBJ and about 60 TRBV segments. TCRdb re-called the multiplex PCR reads with MiXCR, one entry per CDR3 protein. TCRdb's processing, not the study's, gives the V and J calls here. The sample has more than 300,000 distinct CDR3 sequences, 12% seen once. The sample belongs to a study of regulatory T cells in long-lasting Graves disease. Study observations and caveats: TCR diversity was lower in persistent Graves' patients (versus newly diagnosed ones).

Time point defined: newly diagnosed GD, antithyroid drugs for less than 3 months. PBMC-extracted RNA yielded the TCR library. Germline V CDR1 and CDR2: LNHDA, SQIVND (reference sequence). Germline trimming cut 4 bases from V and 8 bases from J; bases unmatched to any gene: 6. The CDR3 has 15 residues. Another study also made use of these data, one on T cells in Graves' hyperthyroidism and ophthalmopathy. That publication notes: Uncontrolled infection, other autoimmune disease, pregnancy or lactation led to exclusion.

Here the sequenced sample was peripheral blood mononuclear cells (PBMCs), taken at new diagnosis, from a patient treated with antithyroid drugs. The source of this sequence is a woman between 18 and 29 years old with Graves disease. This chain connects TRBV19 to TRBJ1-4, with 11 nucleotides matching TRBD1. Here the CDR3 DNA reads TGTGCCAGTAGTACCTGGGACAGGGGGATCGAAAAACTGTTTTTT. This codes for CASSTWDRGIEKLFF.